This T cell receptor (beta chain) was identified during a study of blood T cell repertoires in COVID-19. The wider study: T cells, B-cell-depleted T cells, or PBMCs provided the cDNA or gDNA that served as material.

During active infection, Seattle patients enrolled and were then monitored through disease. The CDR3 runs to 19 residues. Germline V CDR1 and CDR2: SGHNT, YYREEE (reference sequence). Trimming cost V 0 bases and J 7 bases; bases outside gene matches: 18. The assay was immunoSEQ multiplex PCR, and TCRdb's table has in-frame clones only and misses some. The sample has about 310,000 clones, 90% seen once; the top ten hold about 1%. The receptor was derived from a middle-aged woman with COVID-19, enrolled during active disease. This chain connects TRBV5-4 to TRBJ1-4; 7 bases line up with TRBD1. Sequenced: peripheral blood. CDR3 protein: CASSLGPLRSTGPGEKLFF. CDR3 bases: TGTGCCAGCAGCTTGGGACCCTTGAGGTCGACAGGGCCGGGTGAAAAACTGTTTTTT.